Listed below are T cell receptor beta chains from one sample, sequenced in a study of tumor-infiltrating lymphocytes in oesophageal squamous cell carcinoma. Each CDR3 protein is one row after TCRdb ran MiXCR on the PCR reads. The top ten hold 30% to 35% of the sample, which has roughly 16,000 distinct CDR3 sequences, roughly 40% seen once. Material for sequencing was normal esophageal tissue next to the tumor. The receptors shown here come from a female donor with esophageal squamous cell carcinoma. The CDR3 runs from the conserved cysteine through the conserved F or W. Clone size, where shown, is once, few, many, or a class for clones that have expanded.

cdr3_aa clone_size j_call v_call
CASSPRVGQPQHF once TRBJ1-5 TRBV7-8
CASSQVQQGIYEQYF few TRBJ2-7 TRBV4-1
CASSFGLAGGGEQFF . . TRBV7-2
CASSLRPSGGTDTQYF . TRBJ2-3 TRBV7-3
CASSEAGNNQPQHF medium-sized TRBJ1-5 TRBV6-1
CASSPRHLRPFSDNNEQFF many TRBJ2-1 TRBV7-2
CASSLAGGADTQYF medium-sized TRBJ2-3 TRBV7-9
CASSSVAEETQYF . TRBJ2-5 TRBV7-3
CASSKAGSSYNEQFF . TRBJ2-1 TRBV28
CATSDSTPGRYYNEQFF . . TRBV24-1
CASSPQGGLETQYF . . TRBV7-7
CASSPGGKHYEQYF many TRBJ2-7 TRBV5-4
CASSQGSPYEQYF . . TRBV4-1
CASSLDSSEQYF . . TRBV11-2
CASSLDTGTGGGEQYF . . TRBV7-6
CASSYHPSGNVYEQYF many TRBJ2-7 TRBV6-2/TRBV6-3
CASGVAGARGTEAFF many TRBJ1-1 TRBV28
CASSLVLGDYEQYF many TRBJ2-7 TRBV5-4
CASSLERTYPPYNEQFF . TRBJ2-1 TRBV7-2
CASSEGRGNTEAFF . TRBJ1-1 TRBV6-5
CASSTGDGANVLTF . TRBJ2-6 TRBV19
CASSLRASKGWDEQFF few TRBJ2-1 TRBV7-3
CASSLVGEGISDEQYF many . TRBV7-9
CASSLDGGYGYTF few . TRBV5-4
CASAKDRTGYEQYF few TRBJ2-7 TRBV5-1
CASSESEGKGYEQYF medium-sized TRBJ2-7 TRBV25-1
CASSWGLAVATYEQYF many TRBJ2-7 TRBV5-1
CASSLAASGNTGELFF many TRBJ2-2 TRBV7-6
CASPFLRSYNEQFF . . TRBV7-8
CASSPPGDTQYF many TRBJ2-3 TRBV28
CASSENRETQYF many TRBJ2-5 TRBV2
CASSYFAGLTQRAYEQYF . TRBJ2-7 TRBV6-6
CASSIDASGEQYF . . TRBV7-8
CAWIQEGRETQYF once TRBJ2-5 TRBV30
CASSLGGAGDIQYF . TRBJ2-4 TRBV7-2
CVSSPRGGQAYEQYF . TRBJ2-3 TRBV4-2
CASSLRTPGKTQYF . . TRBV7-2
CASSLGTAYNEQFF . . TRBV7-9
CASSQTGYEQYF many TRBJ2-7 TRBV5-4
CASSLAQAGRELFF few TRBJ2-2 TRBV27
CASSLEITTTYEQYF . . TRBV5-1
CASSSSMNYRVPHYGYTF many TRBJ1-2 TRBV28
CASSPRLNIQYF few TRBJ2-4 TRBV7-9
CASSFLISVNEQFF few TRBJ2-1 TRBV7-2
CASSARLAGGRETQYF few TRBJ2-5 TRBV7-8
CASSYGPGGERYEQYF . . TRBV6-2/TRBV6-3
CASSYSKRGDIQYF . . TRBV6-6
CASSIVWSKETQYF . . TRBV19
CASSLGQFPNQPQHF many TRBJ1-5 TRBV5-8
CASSLTTGELFF medium-sized TRBJ2-2 TRBV7-8
CASSKDRFF . TRBJ2-1 TRBV7-6
CASFRRQGSTEAFF few TRBJ1-1 TRBV2
CASSQQASGDFTDTQYF . TRBJ2-3 TRBV7-2
CASSLGGLETQYF few TRBJ2-5 TRBV7-2
CAKLGHNSYEQYF . . TRBV11-3